Listed here is a single TCR beta chain. Clinical symptoms, serum thyroxine and TRAb, thyroid ultrasound and orbital computed tomography were used for the diagnoses. Trimming pared 7 bases from V and 0 bases from J, leaving 10 bases between. The CDR3 is 14 amino acids. Germline-derived CDR1 and CDR2 are MNHNS and SASEGT. The investigators amplified TCR beta CDR3 regions from RNA transcripts. A first-round RT-PCR of the TCR CDR3 used the HTBI primer set. TCRdb reanalysed the multiplex PCR reads using MiXCR and keeps one entry per CDR3 protein. The table shows a few hundred thousand distinct CDR3 sequences, with 40% to 55% occurring only once. These data are taken from a study of T cells in Graves' hyperthyroidism and ophthalmopathy.

The clonotype originates from an adult woman with Graves' disease, either hyperthyroidism or ophthalmopathy (not recorded which). Sequences were obtained from peripheral blood or thyroid tissue (not recorded which). The rearrangement links TRBV6-1 to TRBJ1-5; the D is unclear. DNA of the CDR3: TGTGCCAGCACGCGACTCTTTAGCAATCAGCCCCAGCATTTT. It codes for CASTRLFSNQPQHF.